This is a list of T cell receptor beta chains from one sample in a study of CD8 T cells in ankylosing spondylitis. MiXCR, run by TCRdb on the 5' RACE reads, gives a single entry per CDR3 protein. The sample carries a few hundred thousand distinct CDR3 sequences, 20% to 25% recorded once. The sequencing sample was made of blood, either unsorted or a sorted T cell fraction (not recorded which). The receptors were gathered from a male donor with ankylosing spondylitis or in good health (not recorded which). CDR3s include the opening cysteine and the closing phenylalanine or tryptophan. Fields, in order: V gene, clone size, CDR3 length, J gene, D gene, CDR3 protein, CDR3 DNA. A D gene is named only where the DNA matches it firmly. Clone size is shown for a subset of rows, as once, few, many or a class of expanded clone.

v_gene: TRBV13
abundance: few
len: 15
j_gene: TRBJ2-1
d_gene: TRBD2
CDR3aa: CASNLAGEIYNEQFF
CDR3nt: TGTGCCAGCAACCTAGCGGGGGAGATCTACAATGAGCAGTTCTTC

v_gene: TRBV7-9
abundance: NA
len: 15
j_gene: TRBJ2-7
d_gene: TRBD1
CDR3aa: CASSPPGQGVPEQYF
CDR3nt: TGTGCCAGCAGCCCTCCGGGACAGGGGGTACCTGAGCAGTACTTC

v_gene: TRBV27
abundance: few
len: 15
j_gene: TRBJ2-3
d_gene: NA
CDR3aa: CASSLFGWTQGTQYF
CDR3nt: TGTGCCAGCAGTTTATTCGGCTGGACTCAGGGTACGCAGTATTTT

v_gene: TRBV7-2
abundance: few
len: 15
j_gene: TRBJ1-6
d_gene: NA
CDR3aa: CASSLVTGPNSPLHF
CDR3nt: TGTGCCAGCAGCTTAGTAACAGGACCAAATTCACCCCTCCACTTT

v_gene: TRBV6-1
abundance: NA
len: 14
j_gene: TRBJ2-7
d_gene: NA
CDR3aa: CASSLTGQPYEQYF
CDR3nt: TGTGCCAGCAGCCTTACCGGACAGCCCTACGAGCAGTACTTC

v_gene: TRBV20-1
abundance: few
len: 13
j_gene: TRBJ2-4
d_gene: NA
CDR3aa: CSAGTPNKNIQYF
CDR3nt: TGCAGCGCCGGGACTCCAAATAAAAACATTCAGTACTTC

v_gene: TRBV28
abundance: few
len: 17
j_gene: TRBJ2-2
d_gene: TRBD2
CDR3aa: CASSLSGGGLATGELFF
CDR3nt: TGTGCCAGCAGTTTATCGGGGGGGGGCCTTGCCACCGGGGAGCTGTTTTTT

v_gene: TRBV12-3/TRBV12-4
abundance: NA
len: 15
j_gene: TRBJ2-7
d_gene: TRBD2
CDR3aa: CASTRTSASSYEQYF
CDR3nt: TGTGCCAGCACCAGAACTAGCGCCTCCTCCTACGAGCAGTACTTC

v_gene: TRBV12-3/TRBV12-4
abundance: NA
len: 12
j_gene: TRBJ2-7
d_gene: NA
CDR3aa: CASAPGGYEQYF
CDR3nt: TGTGCCAGCGCCCCCGGGGGTTACGAGCAGTACTTC

v_gene: TRBV29-1
abundance: few
len: 15
j_gene: TRBJ2-3
d_gene: NA
CDR3aa: CSVEVEGIPTDTQYF
CDR3nt: TGCAGCGTTGAAGTCGAGGGGATCCCCACAGATACGCAGTATTTT

v_gene: TRBV9
abundance: few
len: 15
j_gene: TRBJ2-3
d_gene: TRBD2
CDR3aa: CASSVFGGNTDTQYF
CDR3nt: TGTGCCAGCAGCGTGTTCGGGGGGAACACAGATACGCAGTATTTT

v_gene: TRBV6-4
abundance: NA
len: 15
j_gene: TRBJ2-1
d_gene: TRBD2
CDR3aa: CASSDSGGGYNEQFF
CDR3nt: TGTGCCAGCAGTGACTCGGGGGGGGGGTACAATGAGCAGTTCTTC

v_gene: TRBV12-3/TRBV12-4
abundance: many
len: 12
j_gene: TRBJ2-7
d_gene: NA
CDR3aa: CASSPGEVEQYF
CDR3nt: TGTGCCAGCAGCCCCGGGGAGGTGGAGCAGTACTTC

v_gene: TRBV7-9
abundance: NA
len: 13
j_gene: TRBJ2-7
d_gene: NA
CDR3aa: CASWGDGTYEQYF
CDR3nt: TGTGCCAGCTGGGGGGACGGTACCTACGAGCAGTACTTC

v_gene: TRBV7-9
abundance: NA
len: 15
j_gene: TRBJ2-5
d_gene: TRBD2
CDR3aa: CASSNGLALEATQYF
CDR3nt: TGTGCCAGCAGCAACGGACTAGCTCTTGAAGCGACCCAGTACTTC

v_gene: TRBV12-3/TRBV12-4
abundance: many
len: 11
j_gene: TRBJ2-1
d_gene: NA
CDR3aa: CAAGGGHGQFF
CDR3nt: TGTGCCGCAGGGGGGGGCCATGGGCAGTTCTTC

v_gene: TRBV29-1
abundance: NA
len: 15
j_gene: TRBJ2-5
d_gene: TRBD1
CDR3aa: CSVWTGQLELETQYF
CDR3nt: TGCAGCGTTTGGACAGGGCAATTAGAACTAGAGACCCAGTACTTC

v_gene: TRBV7-9
abundance: NA
len: 16
j_gene: TRBJ2-3
d_gene: NA
CDR3aa: CASSSPMSQDPSVQYF
CDR3nt: TGTGCCAGCAGCTCCCCTATGAGTCAGGATCCTTCTGTGCAGTATTTT

v_gene: TRBV7-9
abundance: NA
len: 12
j_gene: TRBJ1-1
d_gene: NA
CDR3aa: CASSLTGAEAFF
CDR3nt: TGTGCCAGCAGCTTGACGGGAGCTGAAGCTTTCTTT

v_gene: TRBV5-4
abundance: NA
len: 14
j_gene: TRBJ1-2
d_gene: NA
CDR3aa: CASSLGTGYNGYTF
CDR3nt: TGTGCCAGCAGCTTGGGAACAGGCTATAATGGCTACACCTTC

v_gene: TRBV12-3/TRBV12-4
abundance: NA
len: 16
j_gene: TRBJ2-1
d_gene: TRBD1
CDR3aa: CASTEPGQGIYNEQFF
CDR3nt: TGTGCCAGCACGGAACCGGGACAGGGTATTTACAATGAGCAGTTCTTC